The next 15 T cell receptor beta chains were all read from a single sample in a study of blood T cell repertoires in COVID-19 (dated by TCRdb to about 2020). The method behind the library was the immunoSEQ multiplex PCR assay. As stored in TCRdb, this immuneACCESS dataset retains in-frame rearrangements with V and J assigned. A fraction of the clones does not appear; measured against another copy, unresolved V genes explain less than half of the discrepancy, and the remainder lacks a known reason. The sample profile shows 100,000 to 150,000 clones; about 87% of them were found once. Clones ranked in the top ten supply about a tenth of the sample. The sequenced material came from peripheral blood. Receptors originate from a man aged 45-65 years with acute or convalescent COVID-19.

The rearrangement joins TRBV3-1 (or the pseudogene TRBV3-2) to TRBJ1-2, with 8 bases fitting TRBD1. Germline V gene lookup returns CDR1 LGHDT and CDR2 YNNKEL (reference sequence). The CDR3 totals 15 residues. V shed 4 bases and J 7 bases; nucleotides not matched to a gene: 11. CDR3 DNA sequence: TGTGCCAGCAGCCGGCAGGACAGGGAGAGGCTTGGCTACACCTTC. Its protein is CASSRQDRERLGYTF.

The chain recombines TRBV6-1 with TRBJ2-3, with 16 bases lining up with TRBD2. Germline CDR1 and CDR2: MNHNS and SASEGT. The CDR3 loop spans 17 amino acids. Germline trimming cut 3 bases from V and 1 base from J; bases unmatched to any gene: 1. CDR3 protein: CASSEGLAGGRTDTQYF. For the CDR3, the DNA is TGTGCCAGCAGTGAGGGACTAGCGGGAGGGCGCACAGATACGCAGTATTTT.

Only one count was recorded for this clone. The chain has TRBV11-3 and TRBJ2-7; the match to TRBD1 covers 7 bases. The CDR3 runs 15 residues. Trimming cost V 3 bases and J 2 bases; bases outside gene matches: 7. Germline V CDR1 and CDR2: SGHNT, YENEEA. The CDR3 region is CASSFGGTETYEQYF. The DNA of the CDR3 is TGTGCCAGCAGCTTCGGTGGGACAGAGACCTACGAGCAGTACTTC.

J is TRBJ2-6 and V is TRBV18; a possible D gene is TRBD1 (6 bases). V shed 6 bases and J shed 2 bases, with 20 bases lying between them. Germline V gene lookup returns CDR1 KGHSH and CDR2 LQKENI. This CDR3 spans 18 amino acids. CDR3 in amino acids: CASSPWTVELAGANVLTF. The CDR3 DNA sequence: TGTGCCAGCTCTCCTTGGACAGTAGAGTTGGCTGGGGCCAACGTCCTGACTTTC.

This rearrangement joins TRBV5-1 to TRBJ2-1, with D tentatively TRBD1 (7 bases). Germline V gene lookup returns CDR1 SGHRS and CDR2 YFSETQ. Trimming left V 2 bases short and J 6 bases short, with 9 bases between. The CDR3 spans 13 residues. The CDR3 bases are TGCGCCAGCAGCTTCAGGGGGGCCAATGAGCAGTTCTTC. Amino acid sequence: CASSFRGANEQFF. Combining the CDR3 with reference TRBV5-1 and TRBJ2-1 gives the whole variable domain KAGVTQTPRYLIKTRGQQVTLSCSPISGHRSVSWYQQTPGQGLQFLFEYFSETQRNKGNFPGRFSGRQFSNSRSEMNVSTLELGDSALYLCASSFRGANEQFFGPGTRLTVL.

In its sample, this clone was seen once. This chain connects TRBV2 to TRBJ1-5; D is perhaps TRBD1 (5 bases). Germline assignment: CDR1 SNHLY and CDR2 FYNNEI. Deletions cut 5 bases from V and 5 bases from J, with 10 bases between. This CDR3 contains 13 residues. CDR3 nucleotides: TGTGCCAGCAGTCCAGGGCTAGATCAGCCCCAGCATTTT. Translated: CASSPGLDQPQHF. The complete variable domain, with remaining parts taken from reference TRBV2 and TRBJ1-5, reads EPEVTQTPSHQVTQMGQEVILRCVPISNHLYFYWYRQILGQKVEFLVSFYNNEISEKSEIFDDQFSVERPDGSNFTLKIRSTKLEDSAMYFCASSPGLDQPQHFGDGTRLSIL.

J is TRBJ2-3 and V is TRBV9; 12 nucleotides match TRBD2. V was pared by 4 bases and J by 3 bases, with 3 bases of the junction left unmatched. Germline V lookup: CDR1 SGDLS, CDR2 YYNGEE. The CDR3 is 15 residues long. The CDR3 is CASSKTSGGTDTQYF. CDR3 nucleotide sequence: TGTGCCAGCAGCAAGACTAGCGGGGGTACAGATACGCAGTATTTT.

The sample holds one count of this clone. The gene calls are TRBV29-1 and TRBJ1-1, with 8 bases that match TRBD1. V shed 7 bases and J 8 bases; nucleotides not matched to a gene: 9. This CDR3 comprises 12 residues. Per germline, CDR1 SQVTM and CDR2 ANQGSEA. The DNA for the CDR3 is TGCAGCGCTGTTAGGACAGGGTCGGAAGCTTTCTTT. This translates into CSAVRTGSEAFF.

The chain employs TRBV5-1 and TRBJ1-2, with 10 bases matching TRBD1. This CDR3 region has 16 residues. V shed 5 bases and J 8 bases; nucleotides not matched to a gene: 15. Germline-derived CDR1 and CDR2 are SGHRS and YFSETQ. The CDR3 DNA follows: TGCGCCAGCAGTTCGACCGGGACAGGGGCCGAAGGAGGCTACACCTTC. This translates into CASSSTGTGAEGGYTF.

This clone was seen more than once but under ten times. The V and J genes are TRBV28 and TRBJ1-1, with 12 bases identical to TRBD1. Trimming at V came to 3 bases and at J to 10 bases, leaving 15 bases not matched to a gene. Germline V lookup: CDR1 MDHEN, CDR2 SYDVKM. The CDR3 extends over 17 amino acids. The CDR3 DNA sequence: TGTGCCAGCAGTTTGGTTTCCGGTGGGACAGGGGGCTTAGGAGCTTTCTTT. Translating it yields CASSLVSGGTGGLGAFF.

The chain couples TRBV20-1 to TRBJ1-1; maybe TRBD1 (5 bases). The CDR3 contains 11 residues. Trimming shortened V by 2 bases and J by 8 bases, and 9 bases separated the two germline ends. Germline V gene data show CDR1 as DFQATT and CDR2 as SNEGSKA (reference sequence). The CDR3 protein is CSARMQGEAFF. The CDR3 coding sequence is TGCAGTGCTAGAATGCAGGGAGAAGCTTTCTTT.

The rearrangement links TRBV9 to TRBJ2-1; maybe TRBD2 (5 bases). Looked up from germline, CDR1 is SGDLS and CDR2 is YYNGEE. V was pared by 2 bases and J by 0 bases, with 12 bases between. This CDR3 is 16 amino acids long. The CDR3 nucleotides read TGTGCCAGCAGCGTTGGTGGGGAGAGCTCCTACAATGAGCAGTTCTTC. This encodes CASSVGGESSYNEQFF.

CDR3 nucleotide sequence: TGTGCCAGCAGCTTGGCAAATGGAGGGTTTTACGAGCAGTACTTC. It specifies CASSLANGGFYEQYF. V usage is TRBV11-2 and J usage is TRBJ2-7; a weak D match, TRBD2 (6 bases). The CDR3 sequence is 15 residues long. Germline V gene lookup returns CDR1 SGHAT and CDR2 FQNNGV. Between the trimmed V and J ends, which lost 3 bases and 4 bases, there was a span of 16 bases.

The chain links TRBV5-6 to TRBJ2-1; 8 positions match TRBD2. Germline lookup yields CDR1 SGHDT and CDR2 YYEEEE. Trimming removed 4 bases from V and 2 bases from J; junction bases left unmatched: 5. CDR3 length: 15 residues. CDR3 in DNA: TGTGCCAGCAGCCCTATGGGACTAGCCTACAATGAGCAGTTCTTC. It yields the protein CASSPMGLAYNEQFF.

This clone was observed a handful of times. V is TRBV7-6 and J is TRBJ1-5; possible D gene TRBD1, 6 bases. The CDR3 sequence is 17 residues long. Germline V CDR1 and CDR2: SGHVS, FNYEAQ. The germline V and J ends were trimmed by 1 base and 7 bases, with 20 bases remaining between them. The CDR3 sequence is CASSLEPGQGLRQPQHF. CDR3 in DNA: TGTGCCAGCAGCTTAGAGCCGGGGCAGGGGCTTCGGCAGCCCCAGCATTTT.